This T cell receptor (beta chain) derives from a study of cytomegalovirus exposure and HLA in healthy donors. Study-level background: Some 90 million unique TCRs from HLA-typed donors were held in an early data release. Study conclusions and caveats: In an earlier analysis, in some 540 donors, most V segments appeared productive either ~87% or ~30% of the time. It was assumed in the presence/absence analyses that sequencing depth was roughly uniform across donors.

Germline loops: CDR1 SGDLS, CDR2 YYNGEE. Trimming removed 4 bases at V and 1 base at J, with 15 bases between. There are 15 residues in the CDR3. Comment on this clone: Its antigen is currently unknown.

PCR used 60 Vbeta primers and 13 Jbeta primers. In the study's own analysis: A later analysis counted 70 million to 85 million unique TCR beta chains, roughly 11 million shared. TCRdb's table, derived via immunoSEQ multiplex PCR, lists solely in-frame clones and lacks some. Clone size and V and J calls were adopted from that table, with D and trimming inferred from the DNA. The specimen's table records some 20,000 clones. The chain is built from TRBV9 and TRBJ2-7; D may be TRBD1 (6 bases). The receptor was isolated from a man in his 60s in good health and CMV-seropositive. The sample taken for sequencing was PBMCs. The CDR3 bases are TGTGCCAGCAGCAAACAATGGACAGTTTCCTACGAGCAGTACTTC. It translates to CASSKQWTVSYEQYF.